The clone carrying this T cell receptor (beta chain) was seen once. Sequencing was performed with immunoSEQ multiplex PCR; in TCRdb, only in-frame clones are kept and a portion is missing. The sample consists of under 80,000 clones, about 90% of them appearing once. The data stem from a study of blood T cell repertoires in COVID-19. The CDR3 covers 13 residues. V was trimmed by 8 bases and J by 5 bases, leaving 16 bases between them. Germline values: CDR1 MGHDK, CDR2 SYGVNS. Sequenced sample: peripheral blood. The TCR was taken from a human donor in a cohort sampled during active COVID-19. The chain carries TRBV25-1 and TRBJ2-7; perhaps TRBD2 as D (5 bases). CDR3 nucleotide sequence: TGTGCCAGCTCCCCCGCGGGCCGGGACGAGCAGTACTTC. It translates to CASSPAGRDEQYF.